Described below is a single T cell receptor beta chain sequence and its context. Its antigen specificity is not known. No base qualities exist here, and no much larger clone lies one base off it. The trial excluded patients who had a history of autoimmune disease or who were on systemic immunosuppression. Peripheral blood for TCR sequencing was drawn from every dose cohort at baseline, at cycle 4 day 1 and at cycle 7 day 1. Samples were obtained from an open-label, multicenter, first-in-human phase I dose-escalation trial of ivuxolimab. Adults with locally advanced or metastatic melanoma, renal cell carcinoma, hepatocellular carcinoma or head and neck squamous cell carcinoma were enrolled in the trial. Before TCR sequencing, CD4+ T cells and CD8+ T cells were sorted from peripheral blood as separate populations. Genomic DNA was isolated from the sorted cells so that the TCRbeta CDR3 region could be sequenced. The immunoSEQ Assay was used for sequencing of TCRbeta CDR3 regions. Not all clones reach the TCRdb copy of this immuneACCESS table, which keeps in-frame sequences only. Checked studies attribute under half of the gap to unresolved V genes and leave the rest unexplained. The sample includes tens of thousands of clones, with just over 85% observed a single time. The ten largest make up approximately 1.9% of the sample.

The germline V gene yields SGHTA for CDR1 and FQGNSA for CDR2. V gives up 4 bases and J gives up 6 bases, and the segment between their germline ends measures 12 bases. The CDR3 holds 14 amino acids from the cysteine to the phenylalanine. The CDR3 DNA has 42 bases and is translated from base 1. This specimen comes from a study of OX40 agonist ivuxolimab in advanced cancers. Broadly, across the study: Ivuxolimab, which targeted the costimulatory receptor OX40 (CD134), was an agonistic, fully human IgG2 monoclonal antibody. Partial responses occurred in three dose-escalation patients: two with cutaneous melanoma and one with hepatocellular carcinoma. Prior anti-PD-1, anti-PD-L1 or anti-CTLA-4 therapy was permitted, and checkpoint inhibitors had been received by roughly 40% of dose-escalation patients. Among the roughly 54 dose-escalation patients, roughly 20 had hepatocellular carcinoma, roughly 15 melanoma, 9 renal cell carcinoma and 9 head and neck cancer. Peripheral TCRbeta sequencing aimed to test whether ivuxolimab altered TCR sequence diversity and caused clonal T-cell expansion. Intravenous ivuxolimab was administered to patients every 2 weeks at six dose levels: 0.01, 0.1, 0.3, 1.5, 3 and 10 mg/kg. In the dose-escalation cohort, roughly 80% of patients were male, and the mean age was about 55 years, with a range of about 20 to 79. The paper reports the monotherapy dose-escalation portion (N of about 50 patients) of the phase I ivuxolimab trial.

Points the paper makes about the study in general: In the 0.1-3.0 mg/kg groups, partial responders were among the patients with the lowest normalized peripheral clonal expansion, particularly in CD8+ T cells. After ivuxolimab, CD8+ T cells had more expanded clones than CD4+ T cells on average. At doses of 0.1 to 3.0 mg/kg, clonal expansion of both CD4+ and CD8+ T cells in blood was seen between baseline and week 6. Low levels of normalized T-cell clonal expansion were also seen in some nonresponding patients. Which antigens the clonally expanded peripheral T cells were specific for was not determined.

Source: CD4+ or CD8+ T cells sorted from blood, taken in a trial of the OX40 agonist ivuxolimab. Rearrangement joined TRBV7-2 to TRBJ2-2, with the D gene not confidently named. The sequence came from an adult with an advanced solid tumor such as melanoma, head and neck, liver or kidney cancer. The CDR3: CASSSLRNPGELFF. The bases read TGTGCCAGCAGCTCCTTAAGGAATCCCGGGGAGCTGTTTTTT.